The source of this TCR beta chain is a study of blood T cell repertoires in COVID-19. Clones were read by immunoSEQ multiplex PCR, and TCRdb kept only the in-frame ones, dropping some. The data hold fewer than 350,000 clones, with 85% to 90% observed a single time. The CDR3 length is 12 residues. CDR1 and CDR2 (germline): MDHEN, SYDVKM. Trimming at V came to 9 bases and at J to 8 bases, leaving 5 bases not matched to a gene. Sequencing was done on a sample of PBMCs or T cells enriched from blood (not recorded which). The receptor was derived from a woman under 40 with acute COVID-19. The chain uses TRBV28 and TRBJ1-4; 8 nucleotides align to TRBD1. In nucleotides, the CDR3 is TGTGCCAGTACGACAGGGGAAGAAAAACTGTTTTTT. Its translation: CASTTGEEKLFF.